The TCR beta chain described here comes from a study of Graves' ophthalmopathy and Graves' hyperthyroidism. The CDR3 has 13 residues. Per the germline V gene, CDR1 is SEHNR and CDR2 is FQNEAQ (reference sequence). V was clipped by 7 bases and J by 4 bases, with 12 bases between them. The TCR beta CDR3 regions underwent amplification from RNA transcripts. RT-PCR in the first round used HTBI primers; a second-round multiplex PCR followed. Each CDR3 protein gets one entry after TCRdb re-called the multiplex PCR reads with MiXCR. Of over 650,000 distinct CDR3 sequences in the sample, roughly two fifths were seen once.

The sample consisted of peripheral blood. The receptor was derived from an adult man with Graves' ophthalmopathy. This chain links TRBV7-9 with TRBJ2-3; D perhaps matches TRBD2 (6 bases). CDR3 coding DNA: TGTGCCAGCACCCTCTCGGGGGCAGATACGCAGTATTTT. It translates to CASTLSGADTQYF.